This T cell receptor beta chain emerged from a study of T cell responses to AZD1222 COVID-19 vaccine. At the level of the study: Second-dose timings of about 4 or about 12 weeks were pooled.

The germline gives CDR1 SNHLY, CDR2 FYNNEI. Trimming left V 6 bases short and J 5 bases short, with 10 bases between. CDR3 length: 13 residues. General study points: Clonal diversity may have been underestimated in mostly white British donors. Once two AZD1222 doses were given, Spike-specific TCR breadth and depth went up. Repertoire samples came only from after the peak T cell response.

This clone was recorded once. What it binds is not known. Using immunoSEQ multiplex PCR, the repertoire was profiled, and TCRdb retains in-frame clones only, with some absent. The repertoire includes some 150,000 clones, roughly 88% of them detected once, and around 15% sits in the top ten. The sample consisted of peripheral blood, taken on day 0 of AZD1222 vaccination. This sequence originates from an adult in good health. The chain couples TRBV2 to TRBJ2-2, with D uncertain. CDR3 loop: CASSPTETGELFF. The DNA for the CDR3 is TGTGCCAGCAGCCCGACGGAGACCGGGGAGCTGTTTTTT.